The present T cell receptor (beta chain) was sequenced within a study of regulatory dendritic cells for organ transplantation. The study, taken as a whole, reports: Regulatory dendritic cells appeared to expand memory CD8+ clones less than mature ones. Naive T cells showed high diversity, memory cells less, memory CD8+ least. Resting memory CD8+ T cells held the most alloreactive clonotypes.

CDR1 is SGHTS, CDR2 YDEGEE, per germline. The J segment lost 5 bases and the V segment lost 0 bases, leaving 17 bases of the junction unmatched. The CDR3 has 19 residues. A word on this clone: Its antigen remains unknown.

CD4+ or CD8+ T cells were sorted as naive CD45RA+ or memory CD45RO+. TCRdb keeps only in-frame clones here, not all; method: immunoSEQ multiplex PCR. The sample consists of roughly 5,200 clones, around two thirds of them appearing once. The sequence derives from a human donor in good health. J is TRBJ1-1 and V is TRBV5-8; TRBD1 aligns across 9 bases. Sample: memory CD8+ T cells from blood. The subset here: CD45RO+ memory T cells. The CDR3 nucleotides read TGTGCCAGCAGCTTGGCCGGACAGGGGCCGCTCTTTGGTCGAACTGAAGCTTTCTTT. It specifies CASSLAGQGPLFGRTEAFF.